In its sample, the clone carrying this TCR beta chain was seen many times. Patients having uncontrolled infection, another autoimmune disease, pregnancy or lactation were not included. Germline V gives CDR1 SNHLY, CDR2 FYNNEI. CDR3 size: 14 residues. The V end lost 4 bases, the J end lost 5 bases, and 14 bases lay between the germline ends. The source material, RNA transcripts, was used to amplify TCR beta CDR3 regions. TCR CDR3 regions were first amplified by RT-PCR with HTBI primers. TCRdb recomputed calls from the multiplex PCR reads with MiXCR, one row per CDR3 protein. The sample has some 490,000 distinct CDR3 sequences, about 20% seen once. The data derive from a study of T cells in Graves' hyperthyroidism and ophthalmopathy.

Sequencing input: blood. The sequence was collected from a woman between 65 and 79 years old with Graves' ophthalmopathy. This chain links TRBV2 with TRBJ1-2; D is perhaps TRBD1 (6 bases). CDR3 region: CASSAGGLGYGYTF. The CDR3 DNA follows: TGTGCCAGCAGTGCCGGGGGCCTCGGGTATGGCTACACCTTC. Full variable domain (missing parts from reference TRBV2 and TRBJ1-2): EPEVTQTPSHQVTQMGQEVILRCVPISNHLYFYWYRQILGQKVEFLVSFYNNEISEKSEIFDDQFSVERPDGSNFTLKIRSTKLEDSAMYFCASSAGGLGYGYTFGSGTRLTVV.